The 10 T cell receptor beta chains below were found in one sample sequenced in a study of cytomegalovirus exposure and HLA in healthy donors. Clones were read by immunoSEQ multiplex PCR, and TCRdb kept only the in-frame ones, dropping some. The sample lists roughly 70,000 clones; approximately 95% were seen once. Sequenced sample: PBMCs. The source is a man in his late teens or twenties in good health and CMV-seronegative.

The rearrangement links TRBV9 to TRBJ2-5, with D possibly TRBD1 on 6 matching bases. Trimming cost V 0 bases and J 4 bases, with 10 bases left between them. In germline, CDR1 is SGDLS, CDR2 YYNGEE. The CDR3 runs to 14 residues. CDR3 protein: CASSVDRVGETQYF. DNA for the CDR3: TGTGCCAGCAGCGTAGACAGGGTAGGAGAGACCCAGTACTTC.

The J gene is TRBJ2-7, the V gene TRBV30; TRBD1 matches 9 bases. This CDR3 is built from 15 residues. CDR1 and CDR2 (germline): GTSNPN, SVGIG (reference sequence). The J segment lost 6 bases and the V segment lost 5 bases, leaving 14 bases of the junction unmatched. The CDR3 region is CAWGTGTGSLREQYF. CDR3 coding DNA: TGTGCCTGGGGGACAGGGACCGGGTCTCTACGCGAGCAGTACTTC.

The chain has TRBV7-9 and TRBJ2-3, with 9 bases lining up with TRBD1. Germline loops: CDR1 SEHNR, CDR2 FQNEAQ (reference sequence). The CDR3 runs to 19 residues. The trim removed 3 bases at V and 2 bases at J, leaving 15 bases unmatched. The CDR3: CASSFRGVDRGWVTDTQYF. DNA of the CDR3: TGTGCCAGCAGCTTCCGTGGAGTGGACAGGGGTTGGGTCACAGATACGCAGTATTTT.

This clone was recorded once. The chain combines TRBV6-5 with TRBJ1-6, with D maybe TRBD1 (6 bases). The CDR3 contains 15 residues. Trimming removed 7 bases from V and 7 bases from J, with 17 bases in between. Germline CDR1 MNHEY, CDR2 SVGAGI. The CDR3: CASTSSQGSNSPLHF. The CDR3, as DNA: TGTGCCAGCACCTCATCACAGGGTAGCAATTCACCCCTCCACTTT.

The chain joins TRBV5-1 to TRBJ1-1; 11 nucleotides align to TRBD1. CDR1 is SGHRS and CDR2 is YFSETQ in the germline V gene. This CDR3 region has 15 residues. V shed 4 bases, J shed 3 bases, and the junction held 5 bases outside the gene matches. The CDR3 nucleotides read TGCGCCAGCAGCCACGGGACAGGGGGTGACACTGAAGCTTTCTTT. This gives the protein CASSHGTGGDTEAFF.

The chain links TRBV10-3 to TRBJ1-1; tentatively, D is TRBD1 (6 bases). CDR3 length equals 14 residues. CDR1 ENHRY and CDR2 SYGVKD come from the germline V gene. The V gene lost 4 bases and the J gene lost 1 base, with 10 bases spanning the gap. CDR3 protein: CAISVQGRNTEAFF. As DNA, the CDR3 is TGTGCCATCAGTGTCCAGGGGCGGAACACTGAAGCTTTCTTT.

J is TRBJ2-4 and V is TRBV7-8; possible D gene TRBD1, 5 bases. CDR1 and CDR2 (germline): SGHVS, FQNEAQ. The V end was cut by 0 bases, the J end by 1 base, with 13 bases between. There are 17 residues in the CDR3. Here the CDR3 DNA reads TGTGCCAGCAGCTTAGCGCGCAGGGTAGATGCCAAAAACATTCAGTACTTC. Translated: CASSLARRVDAKNIQYF.

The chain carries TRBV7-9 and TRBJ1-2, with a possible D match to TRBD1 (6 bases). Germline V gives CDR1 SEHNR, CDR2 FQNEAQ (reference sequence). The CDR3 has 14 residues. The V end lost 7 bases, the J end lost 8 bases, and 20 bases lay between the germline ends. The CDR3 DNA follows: TGTGCCAGCACCGGGGACAAGGGACACTGGGGCTACACCTTC. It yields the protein CASTGDKGHWGYTF.

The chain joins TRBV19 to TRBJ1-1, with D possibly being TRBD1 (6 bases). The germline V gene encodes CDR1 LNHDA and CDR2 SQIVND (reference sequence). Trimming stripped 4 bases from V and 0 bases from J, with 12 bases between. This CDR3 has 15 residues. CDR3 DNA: TGTGCCAGTAGTACTAGGACAGATATGAACACTGAAGCTTTCTTT. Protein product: CASSTRTDMNTEAFF. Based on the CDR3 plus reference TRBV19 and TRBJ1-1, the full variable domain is DGGITQSPKYLFRKEGQNVTLSCEQNLNHDAMYWYRQDPGQGLRLIYYSQIVNDFQKGDIAEGYSVSREKKESFPLTVTSAQKNPTAFYLCASSTRTDMNTEAFFGQGTRLTVV.

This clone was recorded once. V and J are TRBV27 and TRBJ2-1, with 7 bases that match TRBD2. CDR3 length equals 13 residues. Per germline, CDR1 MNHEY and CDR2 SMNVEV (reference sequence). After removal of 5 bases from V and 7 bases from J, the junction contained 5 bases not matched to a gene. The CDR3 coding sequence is TGTGCCAGCAGTCCGGGGGGATTGAATGAGCAGTTCTTC. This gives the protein CASSPGGLNEQFF.